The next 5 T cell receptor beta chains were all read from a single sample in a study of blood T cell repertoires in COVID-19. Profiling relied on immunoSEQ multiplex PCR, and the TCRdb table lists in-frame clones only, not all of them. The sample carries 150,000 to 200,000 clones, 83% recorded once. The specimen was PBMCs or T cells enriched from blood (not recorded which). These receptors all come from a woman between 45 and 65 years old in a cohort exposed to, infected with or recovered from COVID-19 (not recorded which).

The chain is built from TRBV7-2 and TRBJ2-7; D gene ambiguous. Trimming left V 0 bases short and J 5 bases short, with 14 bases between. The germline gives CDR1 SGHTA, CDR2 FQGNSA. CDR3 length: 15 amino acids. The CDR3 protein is CASSLAAVVPDEQYF. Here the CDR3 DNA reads TGTGCCAGCAGCTTAGCGGCGGTGGTCCCGGACGAGCAGTACTTC.

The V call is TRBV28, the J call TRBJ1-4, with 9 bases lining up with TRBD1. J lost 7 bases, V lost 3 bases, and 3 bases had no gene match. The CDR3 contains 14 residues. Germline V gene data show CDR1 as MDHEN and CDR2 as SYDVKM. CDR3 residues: CASSFADRGEKLFF. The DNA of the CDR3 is TGTGCCAGCAGTTTTGCGGACAGGGGTGAAAAACTGTTTTTT. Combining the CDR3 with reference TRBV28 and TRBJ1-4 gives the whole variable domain DVKVTQSSRYLVKRTGEKVFLECVQDMDHENMFWYRQDPGLGLRLIYFSYDVKMKEKGDIPEGYSVSREKKERFSLILESASTNQTSMYLCASSFADRGEKLFFGSGTQLSVL.

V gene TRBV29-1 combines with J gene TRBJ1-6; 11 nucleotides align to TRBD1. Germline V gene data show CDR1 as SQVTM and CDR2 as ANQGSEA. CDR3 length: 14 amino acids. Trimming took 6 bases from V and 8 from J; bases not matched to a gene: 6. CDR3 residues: CSVRTGGFDSPLHF. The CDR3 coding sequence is TGCAGCGTCCGGACAGGGGGCTTCGATTCACCCCTCCACTTT.

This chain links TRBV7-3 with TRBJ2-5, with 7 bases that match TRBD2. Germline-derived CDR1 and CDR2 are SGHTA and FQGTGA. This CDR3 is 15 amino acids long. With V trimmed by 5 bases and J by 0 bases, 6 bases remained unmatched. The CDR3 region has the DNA TGTGCCAGCAGCGCCTTCGGGGGGAACCAAGAGACCCAGTACTTC. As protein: CASSAFGGNQETQYF.

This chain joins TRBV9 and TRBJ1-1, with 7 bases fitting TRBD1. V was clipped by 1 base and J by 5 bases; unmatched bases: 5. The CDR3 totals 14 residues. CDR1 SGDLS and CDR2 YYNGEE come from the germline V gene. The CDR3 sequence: CASSVKAGGTEAFF. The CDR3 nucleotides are TGTGCCAGCAGCGTAAAAGCAGGGGGGACTGAAGCTTTCTTT.